What follows are 12 T cell receptor beta chains derived from one specimen sequenced in a study of T cell responses to AZD1222 COVID-19 vaccine (dated by TCRdb to the early 2020s). This specimen's time point label, interpreted: baseline before first vaccination. Library creation used the immunoSEQ multiplex PCR assay. The table was pulled from immuneACCESS by TCRdb, which kept in-frame rearrangements only. Such tables lose some clones; where checked, under half of the loss comes from unresolved V genes, and the rest has no known cause. This sample lists tens of thousands of clones; roughly 87% were detected once. Of the sample, roughly 24% is held by the ten largest clones. The material sequenced was peripheral blood, taken on day 0 of AZD1222 vaccination. The receptors were sampled from an adult in good health.

The rearrangement uses TRBV9 and TRBJ2-7; possible D gene TRBD2, 5 bases. The V gene lost 2 bases and the J gene lost 3 bases, with 15 bases spanning the gap. Per germline, CDR1 SGDLS and CDR2 YYNGEE. The CDR3 is 15 residues long. CDR3 sequence reads: CASSVSGPNNYEQYF. CDR3 DNA: TGTGCCAGCAGCGTCAGCGGACCCAACAACTACGAGCAGTACTTC.

The rearrangement joins TRBV3-1 (or the pseudogene TRBV3-2) to TRBJ2-1, with no clear D. Trimming removed 5 bases at V and 5 bases at J, with 4 bases between. This CDR3 comprises 11 residues. Germline V gene sequence: CDR1 LGHDT, CDR2 YNNKEL (reference sequence). CDR3 loop: CASSKNNEQFF. The CDR3 DNA follows: TGTGCCAGCAGCAAAAACAATGAGCAGTTCTTC.

This sequence joins TRBV18 and TRBJ1-3; D gene uncertain. The CDR3 runs to 13 residues. Germline assignment: CDR1 KGHSH and CDR2 LQKENI. V lost 2 bases, J lost 6 bases, and 8 bases lay in between. The CDR3 sequence: CASSPGVANTIYF. For the CDR3, the DNA is TGTGCCAGCTCACCAGGGGTAGCAAACACCATATATTTT.

In this sample, this clone turned up once. The V and J genes are TRBV7-2 and TRBJ2-1; 10 nucleotides agree with TRBD1. In germline, CDR1 is SGHTA, CDR2 FQGNSA. Trimming took 3 bases from V and 6 from J; bases not matched to a gene: 8. The CDR3 contains 16 residues. CDR3 loop: CASSFLDRGLGNEQFF. In nucleotides, the CDR3 is TGTGCCAGCAGCTTCCTTGACAGGGGGCTCGGCAATGAGCAGTTCTTC.

This clone was recorded only once. CDR3 DNA: TGCAGCGTACGACTAGCAGAAAACATTCAGTACTTC. It encodes CSVRLAENIQYF. The chain recombines TRBV29-1 with TRBJ2-4, with 7 positions matching TRBD2. CDR3 length equals 12 residues. The germline V gene encodes CDR1 SQVTM and CDR2 ANQGSEA. J was trimmed by 5 bases and V by 6 bases; bases with no gene match: 4. Looking up the rest from reference TRBV29-1 and TRBJ2-4 gives the full variable domain: SAVISQKPSRDICQRGTSLTIQCQVDSQVTMMFWYRQQPGQSLTLIATANQGSEATYESGFVIDKFPISRPNLTFSTLTVSNMSPEDSSIYLCSVRLAENIQYFGAGTRLSVL.

The rearrangement uses TRBV29-1 and TRBJ2-1; TRBD1 is a possible D gene (6 bases). V dropped 6 bases and J dropped 4 bases, with 10 bases sitting between them. The CDR3 loop spans 12 amino acids. Germline V CDR1 and CDR2: SQVTM, ANQGSEA. CDR3 sequence (DNA): TGCAGCGTGGGACACCCATACAATGAGCAGTTCTTC. It translates to CSVGHPYNEQFF.

V usage is TRBV27 and J usage is TRBJ2-3, with D tentatively TRBD2 (6 bases). Looked up from germline, CDR1 is MNHEY and CDR2 is SMNVEV (reference sequence). The CDR3 extends over 17 amino acids. V lost 5 bases and J lost 6, with 24 bases in between. The CDR3 protein is CASSPPGGAVAGDTQYF. The CDR3 DNA sequence: TGTGCCAGCAGTCCACCGGGTGGGGCTGTGGCGGGGGATACGCAGTATTTT.

CDR3 coding DNA: TGTGCCAGCGAACTATTTAGGGGTTGGAATGAGCAGTTCTTC. It encodes CASELFRGWNEQFF. J is TRBJ2-1 and V is TRBV7-2; a possible D gene is TRBD1 (5 bases). Germline V gene sequence: CDR1 SGHTA, CDR2 FQGNSA. V was shortened by 8 bases and J by 7 bases, with 18 bases between the two germline ends. The CDR3 sequence is 14 residues long. Full variable domain (missing parts from reference TRBV7-2 and TRBJ2-1): GAGVSQSPSNKVTEKGKDVELRCDPISGHTALYWYRQSLGQGLEFLIYFQGNSAPDKSGLPSDRFSAERTGGSVSTLTIQRTQQEDSAVYLCASELFRGWNEQFFGPGTRLTVL.

The genes are TRBV5-1 and TRBJ1-1; TRBD1 agrees at 8 bases. This CDR3 region has 17 residues. V lost 1 base to trimming and J lost 3 bases; unmatched junction nucleotides: 11. Germline V gene data show CDR1 as SGHRS and CDR2 as YFSETQ. This CDR3 reads CASSLRETGVLDTEAFF. CDR3 DNA: TGCGCCAGCAGCTTGCGCGAGACAGGGGTCTTGGACACTGAAGCTTTCTTT.

The count of this clone is one. V usage is TRBV7-3 and J usage is TRBJ1-2; 7 bases map to TRBD1. The germline V gene has CDR1 SGHTA and CDR2 FQGTGA. There are 13 residues in the CDR3. V gave up 5 bases and J gave up 5 bases; unmatched junction bases: 5. This CDR3 is CASSPGQEYGYTF. CDR3 nucleotide sequence: TGTGCCAGCAGCCCCGGACAGGAATATGGCTACACCTTC.

This clone appeared a few times. V and J are TRBV5-5 and TRBJ2-4; D ambiguous. The germline V and J ends were trimmed by 0 bases and 1 base, with 5 bases remaining between them. The germline CDR1 and CDR2 sequences are SGHKS and YYEKEE (reference sequence). The CDR3 has 14 amino acids. CDR3: CASSLGAAKNIQYF. CDR3 nucleotides: TGTGCCAGCAGCTTGGGGGCGGCCAAAAACATTCAGTACTTC.

The chain uses TRBV19 and TRBJ1-5; D is unclear. Germline-derived CDR1 and CDR2 are LNHDA and SQIVND (reference sequence). CDR3 length equals 13 residues. Deletions cut 1 base from V and 3 bases from J, with 4 bases between. Here the CDR3 DNA reads TGTGCCAGTAGTATAGCCCCCAATCAGCCCCAGCATTTT. Its translation: CASSIAPNQPQHF.